This is a list of T cell receptor beta chains from one sample in a study of patients and donors after allogeneic stem cell transplantation. One entry per CDR3 protein results from TCRdb running MiXCR on the RT-PCR reads. The sample has over 350,000 distinct CDR3 sequences; 16% are singletons. The sample consisted of blood, either unsorted or a sorted T cell fraction (not recorded which). All receptors derive from a human donor who was either an allogeneic HSCT recipient or a stem cell or donor lymphocyte infusion donor (not recorded which). It is not recorded whose cells these are; they may come from a transplant donor. Each CDR3 is given with its conserved first and last residue. Fields, in order: V gene, D gene, clone size, J gene, CDR3 DNA, CDR3 protein. A D gene is named only where the DNA matches it firmly. The size field is filled for only some rows; it gives once, few, many or a size class.

v_call: TRBV5-1
d_call: NA
clone_size: NA
j_call: TRBJ2-1
cdr3_nt: TGCGCCAGCAGCCAACTACCCGGACTCCCTTACAATGAGCAGTTCTTC
cdr3_aa: CASSQLPGLPYNEQFF

v_call: TRBV6-2/TRBV6-3
d_call: NA
clone_size: NA
j_call: TRBJ2-5
cdr3_nt: TGTGCCAGCAGTTACCCTGCGGGGCGGGAGACCCAGTACTTC
cdr3_aa: CASSYPAGRETQYF

v_call: TRBV20-1
d_call: TRBD1
clone_size: NA
j_call: TRBJ2-5
cdr3_nt: TGCAGTGCCGGGACAGGGTTGCAGACCCAGTACTTC
cdr3_aa: CSAGTGLQTQYF

v_call: TRBV7-2
d_call: TRBD1
clone_size: many
j_call: TRBJ2-7
cdr3_nt: TGTGCCAGCAGCTGGGGACAGGCTATGGGGGAGCAGTACTTC
cdr3_aa: CASSWGQAMGEQYF

v_call: TRBV6-5
d_call: NA
clone_size: many
j_call: TRBJ2-3
cdr3_nt: TGTGCCAGCAGTCGGAGAGATACGCAGTATTTT
cdr3_aa: CASSRRDTQYF

v_call: TRBV12-3/TRBV12-4
d_call: TRBD2
clone_size: few
j_call: TRBJ2-2
cdr3_nt: TGTGCCAGCAGTTGGCGGGGCGGGAGGGCAGGGCACACCGGGGAGCTGTTTTTT
cdr3_aa: CASSWRGGRAGHTGELFF

v_call: TRBV5-6
d_call: NA
clone_size: few
j_call: TRBJ1-3
cdr3_nt: TGTGCCAGCAGCTTGGCCCTAAATCCCACTGGAAACACCATATATTTT
cdr3_aa: CASSLALNPTGNTIYF

v_call: TRBV6-2/TRBV6-3
d_call: NA
clone_size: few
j_call: TRBJ1-1
cdr3_nt: TGTGCCAGCAGTCCAAAAAGGAACACTGAAGCTTTCTTT
cdr3_aa: CASSPKRNTEAFF

v_call: TRBV6-2/TRBV6-3
d_call: TRBD2
clone_size: many
j_call: TRBJ2-1
cdr3_nt: TGTGCCAGCAGTTACTCCCCTCGAGCGAGCGGGGGGGCCTCCTACAATGAGCAGTTCTTC
cdr3_aa: CASSYSPRASGGASYNEQFF

v_call: TRBV7-6
d_call: TRBD1
clone_size: NA
j_call: TRBJ2-7
cdr3_nt: TGTGCCAGCAGCAATCGAATGAGACAGGGCTCCTACGAGCAGTACTTC
cdr3_aa: CASSNRMRQGSYEQYF

v_call: TRBV3-1
d_call: NA
clone_size: NA
j_call: TRBJ2-2
cdr3_nt: TGTGCCAGCAGCCAGCCCCGGGGCTCGAACACCGGGGAGCTGTTTTTT
cdr3_aa: CASSQPRGSNTGELFF

v_call: TRBV6-5
d_call: TRBD2
clone_size: NA
j_call: TRBJ2-7
cdr3_nt: TGTGCCAGCAGTTTTAGCGGGGGCGACTCCTACGAGCAGTACTTC
cdr3_aa: CASSFSGGDSYEQYF

v_call: TRBV24-1
d_call: TRBD2
clone_size: NA
j_call: TRBJ2-1
cdr3_nt: TGTGCCACCAGTGATACTAGCGGGAAAGGTGAGCAGTTCTTC
cdr3_aa: CATSDTSGKGEQFF

v_call: TRBV5-1
d_call: TRBD1
clone_size: few
j_call: TRBJ2-4
cdr3_nt: TGCGCCAGCAGCACGACAGGGGGCCTCATTCAGTACTTC
cdr3_aa: CASSTTGGLIQYF

v_call: TRBV6-5
d_call: TRBD1
clone_size: NA
j_call: TRBJ2-1
cdr3_nt: TGTGCCAGCAGTTACAGGGACAGGCGTGAGCAGTTCTTC
cdr3_aa: CASSYRDRREQFF

v_call: TRBV12-3/TRBV12-4
d_call: TRBD1
clone_size: NA
j_call: TRBJ2-2
cdr3_nt: TGTGCCAGCAGTAAAAAACAGGGGTTGGGCACCGGGGAGCTGTTTTTT
cdr3_aa: CASSKKQGLGTGELFF

v_call: TRBV6-5
d_call: NA
clone_size: few
j_call: TRBJ2-1
cdr3_nt: TGTGCCACCGGTAGGCACAAGGACGAAGAGTTCTTC
cdr3_aa: CATGRHKDEEFF

v_call: TRBV11-2
d_call: TRBD1
clone_size: few
j_call: TRBJ1-4
cdr3_nt: TGTGCCAGCAGCCCCCTCCGGGGGGGACAGGGGAATGAAAAACTGTTTTTT
cdr3_aa: CASSPLRGGQGNEKLFF

v_call: TRBV4-1
d_call: NA
clone_size: NA
j_call: TRBJ1-1
cdr3_nt: TGCGCCAGCAGCCAAGACAGGGTTCCTGAAGCTTTCTTT
cdr3_aa: CASSQDRVPEAFF

v_call: TRBV7-9
d_call: TRBD2
clone_size: few
j_call: TRBJ2-3
cdr3_nt: TGTGCCAGCAGCCCCGTAGCGGGGACGAGCACAGATACGCAGTATTTT
cdr3_aa: CASSPVAGTSTDTQYF

v_call: TRBV2
d_call: NA
clone_size: few
j_call: TRBJ1-5
cdr3_nt: TGTGCCAGCAGCCGCTGGGGGGCCGGGCAGCCCCAGCATTTT
cdr3_aa: CASSRWGAGQPQHF

v_call: TRBV6-1
d_call: TRBD1
clone_size: few
j_call: TRBJ2-7
cdr3_nt: TGTGCCACCCGGAGAGGGACAGGGGTCTACGAGCAGTACTTC
cdr3_aa: CATRRGTGVYEQYF

v_call: TRBV5-1
d_call: NA
clone_size: few
j_call: TRBJ1-2
cdr3_nt: TGCGCCAGCAGCTTGGATGCAGGGCGTTTGCGGGATGGCTACACCTTC
cdr3_aa: CASSLDAGRLRDGYTF

v_call: TRBV27
d_call: TRBD2
clone_size: NA
j_call: TRBJ2-2
cdr3_nt: TGTGCCAGCAGTTTGGGTGAAGGGAGGGTCGGCACCGGGGAGCTGTTTTTT
cdr3_aa: CASSLGEGRVGTGELFF

v_call: TRBV9
d_call: TRBD1
clone_size: NA
j_call: TRBJ2-7
cdr3_nt: TGTGCCAGCAGCGGACAGGGTGGCTCCTACGAGCAGTACTTC
cdr3_aa: CASSGQGGSYEQYF

v_call: TRBV7-7
d_call: NA
clone_size: once
j_call: TRBJ2-3
cdr3_nt: TGTGCTAGCAGCGCCAGCCGGGTCCTCACAGATACGCAGTATTTT
cdr3_aa: CASSASRVLTDTQYF

v_call: TRBV6-5
d_call: NA
clone_size: few
j_call: TRBJ2-7
cdr3_nt: TGTGCCAGCAGTTACCGCAGGGGAACATCCTACGAGCAGTACTTC
cdr3_aa: CASSYRRGTSYEQYF

v_call: TRBV12-1
d_call: NA
clone_size: NA
j_call: TRBJ2-7
cdr3_nt: TGTGCCAGCAGCTTTGTCACAGGGTCACCCTACGAGCAGTACTTC
cdr3_aa: CASSFVTGSPYEQYF

v_call: TRBV15
d_call: NA
clone_size: few
j_call: TRBJ1-1
cdr3_nt: TGTGCCACCAGCAGAGGACAGCCGAACACTGAAGCTTTCTTT
cdr3_aa: CATSRGQPNTEAFF